Presented here are 26 T cell receptor beta chains from one specimen sequenced in a study of cytomegalovirus exposure and HLA in healthy donors. 60 Vbeta and 13 Jbeta primers were used in PCR. The repertoire was sequenced with immunoSEQ multiplex PCR; TCRdb's copy has only in-frame clones and lacks some. In the table there are about 120,000 clones, around 66% of which are singletons. The sequenced sample was PBMCs. These receptors all come from a woman aged 40 to 50 in good health and CMV-seropositive.

The rearrangement links TRBV6-5 to TRBJ1-1; 8 bases are a match to TRBD1. CDR3 size: 14 residues. V was pared by 4 bases and J by 4 bases, with 5 bases of the junction left unmatched. Germline V gives CDR1 MNHEY, CDR2 SVGAGI. CDR3 in DNA: TGTGCCAGCAGTTTGAGAACAGGGGGCACTGAAGCTTTCTTT. This translates into CASSLRTGGTEAFF.

The chain joins TRBV6-4 to TRBJ2-7; TRBD2 agrees at 10 bases. CDR3 length: 15 amino acids. After removal of 7 bases from V and 4 bases from J, the junction contained 10 bases not matched to a gene. Germline V lookup: CDR1 MRHNA, CDR2 SNTAGT. CDR3 protein: CASTPGLAGVYEQYF. The CDR3 nucleotides read TGTGCCAGCACCCCCGGGCTAGCGGGAGTATACGAGCAGTACTTC.

V usage is TRBV27 and J usage is TRBJ2-3; possibly TRBD1 for D (6 bases). CDR1 and CDR2 from the germline V gene are MNHEY and SMNVEV (reference sequence). This CDR3 is built from 14 residues. Trimming stripped 3 bases from V and 5 bases from J, with 12 bases between. CDR3 bases: TGTGCCAGCAGTTTTAAACAGGGTGGAGATACGCAGTATTTT. It translates to CASSFKQGGDTQYF.

As regards this clone: At one of its ends the junction is not consistent with the germline gene, which may arise from a read error. This rearrangement joins TRBV28 to TRBJ2-5; tentative D call: TRBD1 (7 bases). The germline V gene encodes CDR1 MDHEN and CDR2 SYDVKM. This CDR3 region has 18 residues. The chain's CDR3 is CASSSTGSQIGGQEAQYF. The CDR3 region has the DNA TGTGCCAGCAGTTCGACAGGGAGTCAAATCGGAGGGCAAGAGGCCCAGTACTTC.

This clone was seen a few times. The chain carries TRBV10-3 and TRBJ2-1; TRBD2 matches 8 bases. After removal of 2 bases from V and 13 bases from J, the junction contained 7 bases not matched to a gene. This CDR3 contains 13 residues. CDR1 is ENHRY, CDR2 SYGVKD, per germline. The CDR3 coding sequence is TGTGCCATCAGTGAGGAGCGGGAGTTACTTCAGTTCTTC. Translated, it gives CAISEERELLQFF.

This chain joins TRBV7-8 and TRBJ2-3; 8 positions match TRBD2. The CDR3 is made up of 15 amino acids. CDR1 and CDR2 (germline): SGHVS, FQNEAQ. V lost 2 bases and J lost 5; bases outside the gene matches: 6. The CDR3 DNA reads as TGTGCCAGCAGCTTACACCCGGGGGGGGGAGATACGCAGTATTTT. This encodes CASSLHPGGGDTQYF.

This clone was seen only a few times. The chain carries TRBV5-1 and TRBJ1-5; 7 bases align to TRBD1. The germline V gene encodes CDR1 SGHRS and CDR2 YFSETQ. This CDR3 comprises 13 residues. The V gene end was trimmed by 3 bases and the J gene end by 7 bases; junction bases not matched to a gene: 4. CDR3 nucleotides: TGCGCCAGCAGCTCGACAGGGAACCAGCCCCAGCATTTT. It translates to CASSSTGNQPQHF. Together with reference TRBV5-1 and TRBJ1-5, the CDR3 gives the full variable domain: KAGVTQTPRYLIKTRGQQVTLSCSPISGHRSVSWYQQTPGQGLQFLFEYFSETQRNKGNFPGRFSGRQFSNSRSEMNVSTLELGDSALYLCASSSTGNQPQHFGDGTRLSIL.

This clone was observed once. This chain links TRBV2 with TRBJ2-3; 9 bases are a match to TRBD1. V lost 4 bases to trimming and J lost 8 bases; unmatched junction nucleotides: 7. Germline V CDR1 and CDR2: SNHLY, FYNNEI. The CDR3 length is 14 residues. The CDR3 loop is CASSGGTGSSTQYF. Here the CDR3 DNA reads TGTGCCAGCAGTGGGGGGACAGGGAGTTCTACGCAGTATTTT.

This clone was seen a single time. The rearrangement joins TRBV19 to TRBJ1-2; D is possibly TRBD1 (5 bases). V lost 0 bases, J lost 7 bases, and 9 bases lay in between. The CDR3 is made up of 13 amino acids. CDR1 is LNHDA and CDR2 is SQIVND in the germline V gene (reference sequence). The CDR3 region has the DNA TGTGCCAGTAGTATAGATTGGGACTGTGGCTACACCTTC. It yields the protein CASSIDWDCGYTF.

The chain combines TRBV10-2 with TRBJ2-5; 11 positions match TRBD2. Trimming at V came to 6 bases and at J to 1 base, leaving 13 bases not matched to a gene. Germline V gene lookup returns CDR1 WSHSY and CDR2 SAAADI. The CDR3 totals 18 residues. This chain's CDR3 is CASSIISGGASSQETQYF. CDR3 sequence (DNA): TGCGCCAGCAGCATAATTAGCGGGGGGGCTTCATCCCAAGAGACCCAGTACTTC.

The gene calls are TRBV18 and TRBJ2-3, with a tentative D call TRBD2 (6 bases). The V end lost 0 bases, the J end lost 5 bases, and 12 bases lay between the germline ends. This CDR3 is 15 amino acids long. Germline CDR1 is KGHSH and CDR2 is LQKENI. The CDR3 loop is CASSPPYGRGDTQYF. The CDR3 nucleotides are TGTGCCAGCTCACCACCGTACGGGAGAGGAGATACGCAGTATTTT. Together with reference TRBV18 and TRBJ2-3, the CDR3 gives the full variable domain: NAGVMQNPRHLVRRRGQEARLRCSPMKGHSHVYWYRQLPEEGLKFMVYLQKENIIDESGMPKERFSAEFPKEGPSILRIQQVVRGDSAAYFCASSPPYGRGDTQYFGPGTRLTVL.

This clone has just a few counts. This sequence joins TRBV18 and TRBJ1-1, with D tentatively TRBD1 (5 bases). With 6 bases removed from V and 1 base from J, the gap between germline ends came to 18 bases. CDR1 is KGHSH and CDR2 is LQKENI in the germline V gene. The CDR3 runs to 16 residues. The CDR3 region is CASSLGGGPANTEAFF. The CDR3, as DNA: TGTGCCAGCTCGCTCGGGGGGGGTCCTGCGAACACTGAAGCTTTCTTT.

The chain links TRBV25-1 to TRBJ2-2, with 10 nucleotides matching TRBD1. V lost 6 bases, J lost 4 bases, and 2 bases stayed unmatched. The CDR3 has 14 residues. CDR1 is MGHDK, CDR2 SYGVNS, per germline. The CDR3 loop reads CASRWTGGTGELFF. The CDR3 nucleotides read TGTGCCAGCAGATGGACAGGGGGCACCGGGGAGCTGTTTTTT.

A few counts support this clone. The same CDR3 arises from other DNA sequences in this sample as well. CDR3: CAEVRGRGVCGYTF. The CDR3 nucleotides read TGTGCCGAGGTGAGGGGACGGGGGGTGTGTGGCTACACCTTC. The V gene is TRBV21-1, the J gene TRBJ1-2. TRBV21-1 constitutes a pseudogene. The CDR3 sequence is 14 residues long.

This clone was seen a handful of times. This chain links TRBV30 with TRBJ1-1; D is ambiguous. This CDR3 region has 12 residues. Deletions cut 0 bases from V and 7 bases from J, with 9 bases between. Germline CDR1 GTSNPN, CDR2 SVGIG (reference sequence). CDR3 DNA: TGTGCCTGGAGTGTCTCCCGAGTTGAAGCTTTCTTT. Protein product: CAWSVSRVEAFF.

The chain joins TRBV7-2 to TRBJ1-1; the D gene is possibly TRBD1 (6 bases). Trimming took 4 bases from V and 5 from J, leaving 11 bases between them. CDR3 length: 13 amino acids. Germline CDR1 is SGHTA and CDR2 is FQGNSA. CDR3 DNA: TGTGCCAGCAGCTCACAGGGAACGACTGAAGCTTTCTTT. Protein sequence: CASSSQGTTEAFF.

The V call is TRBV9, the J call TRBJ1-6; no firm D call. Germline CDR1 and CDR2: SGDLS and YYNGEE. There are 15 residues in the CDR3. Trimming left V 4 bases short and J 6 bases short, with 14 bases between. CDR3 DNA: TGTGCCAGCAGCCCCTTGGGTGGGAGTAATTCACCCCTCCACTTT. Its translation: CASSPLGGSNSPLHF.

V usage is TRBV7-3 and J usage is TRBJ2-3; maybe TRBD1 (5 bases). CDR1 is SGHTA, CDR2 FQGTGA, per germline. The CDR3 is made up of 13 amino acids. V lost 8 bases, J lost 1 base, and 10 bases lay in between. The CDR3 coding sequence is TGTGCCAGCGGTAAAGGGGGCACAGATACGCAGTATTTT. It is translated as CASGKGGTDTQYF.

V is TRBV5-1 and J is TRBJ2-3, with 9 bases that match TRBD2. This CDR3 comprises 14 residues. The germline CDR1 and CDR2 sequences are SGHRS and YFSETQ. Trimming removed 6 bases from V and 2 bases from J; junction bases left unmatched: 4. In nucleotides, the CDR3 is TGCGCCAGCAAGGCGGGAGGGTTCACAGATACGCAGTATTTT. Translating gives CASKAGGFTDTQYF.

The J gene is TRBJ2-3, the V gene TRBV19; tentatively, D is TRBD1 (6 bases). Trimming shortened V by 5 bases and J by 1 base, and 19 bases separated the two germline ends. Germline CDR1 LNHDA, CDR2 SQIVND (reference sequence). The CDR3 length is 17 residues. The CDR3 reads CASSYLTGKRGTDTQYF. In DNA, the CDR3 is TGTGCCAGTAGTTACCTTACAGGGAAAAGGGGCACAGATACGCAGTATTTT.

This chain links TRBV6-6 with TRBJ1-5; D is possibly TRBD1 (6 bases). Trimming left V 2 bases short and J 4 bases short, with 9 bases between. The V gene's germline CDR1 is MNHNY and CDR2 SVGAGI (reference sequence). This CDR3 is built from 14 residues. The CDR3 region is CASSYRQGNQPQHF. The CDR3 nucleotides read TGTGCCAGCAGTTACCGGCAGGGGAATCAGCCCCAGCATTTT.

This clone has only one observation. This chain uses TRBV6-5 with TRBJ1-5; D ambiguous. From germline, CDR1 is MNHEY and CDR2 SVGAGI. V dropped 5 bases and J dropped 5 bases, with 10 bases sitting between them. This CDR3 is 13 amino acids long. CDR3 sequence reads: CASSGEPHQPQHF. In DNA form, the CDR3 reads TGTGCCAGCAGTGGTGAGCCCCATCAGCCCCAGCATTTT.

The genes are TRBV10-1 and TRBJ2-7; no firm D call. The CDR3 spans 13 residues. V was pared by 0 bases and J by 4 bases, with 7 bases between. Germline lookup yields CDR1 WNHNN and CDR2 SYGVQD (reference sequence). The CDR3 loop is CASSESVGYEQYF. The CDR3 region has the DNA TGCGCCAGCAGTGAGTCAGTCGGGTACGAGCAGTACTTC.

J is TRBJ2-2 and V is TRBV28, with D tentatively TRBD2 (6 bases). The CDR3 totals 19 residues. Germline V gene sequence: CDR1 MDHEN, CDR2 SYDVKM. The germline V and J ends were trimmed by 7 bases and 1 base, with 25 bases remaining between them. The CDR3 is CASTPSAQISPQNTGELFF. CDR3 nucleotides: TGTGCCAGCACCCCTAGCGCACAGATATCCCCCCAGAACACCGGGGAGCTGTTTTTT.

Here the CDR3 reads CASSLVSGGPSSGANVLTF. The CDR3 DNA follows: TGCGCCAGCAGCTTGGTATCGGGGGGGCCGAGCTCTGGGGCCAACGTCCTGACTTTC. The chain is built from TRBV5-1 and TRBJ2-6; TRBD2 matches at 8 bases. From germline, CDR1 is SGHRS and CDR2 YFSETQ. This CDR3 is built from 19 residues. Unmatched junction bases numbered 8, after V lost 0 bases and J lost 0 bases.

The rearrangement links TRBV27 to TRBJ1-2; 7 bases agree with TRBD1. This CDR3 contains 12 residues. Germline V CDR1 and CDR2: MNHEY, SMNVEV (reference sequence). With V trimmed by 5 bases and J by 8 bases, 5 bases remained unmatched. This CDR3 is CASSTTGYGYTF. Written as DNA, the CDR3 is TGTGCCAGCAGTACGACAGGGTACGGCTACACCTTC.